The clone carrying this T cell receptor beta chain showed up just a few times. Its antigen is as yet unknown. This sample was included in a study of human T cells and chemical hapten exposure. Study-wide results and caveats: There was a positive correlation between PT1 expanded TCR counts and patch test score.

TCRdb reanalysed the RACE reads using MiXCR and keeps one entry per CDR3 protein. The sample gives tens of thousands of distinct CDR3 sequences, approximately 10% of which show up once; roughly 2.3% is in the top ten. Trimming at V came to 2 bases and at J to 2 bases, leaving 7 bases not matched to a gene. Germline V CDR1 and CDR2: KGHDR, SFDVKD. This CDR3 has 17 amino acids. Regarding time point: patch test 2, 6 weeks after DPC sensitization. Indicated treatment: therapeutic diphenylcyclopropenone sensitization with weekly scalp DPC. This chain joins TRBV24-1 and TRBJ2-2; 7 bases agree with TRBD1. Sequencing used whole blood, obtained in connection with sensitization to the hapten diphenylcyclopropenone (DPC). This TCR was recovered from a man aged 40-49 years with alopecia areata. Some clones in this sample may be carry-over from other donors' samples. CDR3 region: CATSDWPGTANTGELFF. Here the CDR3 DNA reads TGTGCCACCAGTGATTGGCCCGGGACAGCTAACACCGGGGAGCTGTTTTTT.